This TCR beta chain was recorded in a study (dated by TCRdb to the mid-2010s). This clonotype has ten or more counts. What antigen it recognizes has not been identified. There are no base qualities to consult, and no much larger clone falls within one base. CDR1 and CDR2, per the germline V gene (reference sequence), are DFQATT and SNEGSKA. The junction shows trimming of 2 bases on V and 4 bases on J, plus 15 bases between the germline ends. Reading from cysteine to phenylalanine, the CDR3 counts 14 amino acids. Only CDR3 DNA is held: 42 bases, read in frame from base 1. Libraries were prepared through RT-PCR. TCRdb records Illumina MiSeq as the sequencer. TCRdb's own reprocessing of the public reads used fastp at Q25 and MiXCR and kept productive beta chains. Duplicate CDR3 protein sequences are folded into a single record with the most common DNA and genes. For this sample the table gives fewer than 800,000 distinct CDR3 sequences, of which 11% to 15% were detected only once. 3.6% of the sample is in the top ten clones.

This TCR was sampled from a female donor in good health, serving as a healthy control. The chain was built from TRBV20-1 and TRBJ2-7, with TRBD1 tentatively as D gene (5 bases match). Sequencing was performed on memory CD4+ T cells from blood. The CDR3 reads as follows: CSARPPLRDYEQYF. The DNA sequence is given as TGCAGTGCTAGACCCCCCCTCAGGGATTACGAGCAGTACTTC.